The 32 T cell receptor beta chains presented below share a single source sample, sequenced in a study of identifying expanded T cells in peripheral blood. Method: immunoSEQ multiplex PCR; TCRdb's copy keeps in-frame clones and lacks some. The sample has around 100,000 clones, more than 85% seen once. The specimen sequenced was blood. These receptors were collected from a person between 18 and 70 years old in good health.

V gene TRBV9 combines with J gene TRBJ2-7; TRBD1 agrees at 7 bases. Germline CDR1 reads SGDLS; CDR2 reads YYNGEE. The J segment lost 3 bases and the V segment lost 2 bases, leaving 2 bases of the junction unmatched. CDR3 length: 13 residues. CDR3 amino acids: CASSVGDSYEQYF. DNA of the CDR3: TGTGCCAGCAGCGTGGGGGACAGCTACGAGCAGTACTTC.

This rearrangement joins TRBV6-5 to TRBJ2-5; the D call may be TRBD1 or TRBD2 (5 bases each). Looked up from germline, CDR1 is MNHEY and CDR2 is SVGAGI. V lost 6 bases to trimming and J lost 4 bases, with 15 bases between them. The CDR3 has 14 residues. DNA for the CDR3: TGTGCCAGCAGACGCCCGGGACCATCAGAGACCCAGTACTTC. It is translated as CASRRPGPSETQYF.

The chain is built from TRBV7-8 and TRBJ1-4; D might be TRBD1 (5 bases). V gave up 5 bases and J gave up 0 bases, with 7 bases separating them. Germline V lookup: CDR1 SGHVS, CDR2 FQNEAQ. This CDR3 region has 14 residues. Written as DNA, the CDR3 is TGTGCCAGCAGCCCACAGGCAACTAATGAAAAACTGTTTTTT. Its translation: CASSPQATNEKLFF.

The gene calls are TRBV11-2 and TRBJ2-3, with 9 bases lining up with TRBD2. CDR1 and CDR2 (germline): SGHAT, FQNNGV. The trim removed 1 base at V and 0 bases at J, leaving 8 bases unmatched. The CDR3 runs 18 residues. Written as DNA, the CDR3 is TGTGCCAGCAGCTTAGGTCTAGCGGGGCGGACTAGCACAGATACGCAGTATTTT. Its translation: CASSLGLAGRTSTDTQYF.

The chain joins TRBV6-5 to TRBJ2-7; D possibly corresponds to TRBD1 (6 bases). V gave up 4 bases and J gave up 7 bases, with 14 bases separating them. The CDR3 contains 13 residues. Germline V CDR1 and CDR2: MNHEY, SVGAGI. CDR3 in amino acids: CASSSLQGREQYF. DNA of the CDR3: TGTGCCAGCAGTTCCCTACAGGGAAGGGAGCAGTACTTC.

This chain connects TRBV10-3 to TRBJ2-7; D unclear. V lost 2 bases, J lost 6 bases, and 14 bases lay in between. The CDR3 contains 14 residues. CDR1 ENHRY and CDR2 SYGVKD come from the germline V gene. The chain's CDR3 is CAISELVKRSEQYF. The DNA of the CDR3 is TGTGCCATCAGTGAGCTGGTCAAAAGGAGCGAGCAGTACTTC.

The rearrangement links TRBV5-1 to TRBJ1-6; 8 bases are shared with TRBD1. V was clipped by 0 bases and J by 5 bases; unmatched bases: 1. CDR1 SGHRS and CDR2 YFSETQ come from the germline V gene. This CDR3 spans 15 amino acids. The CDR3 coding sequence is TGCGCCAGCAGCTTGGCGGGACAGGATAATTCACCCCTCCACTTT. Protein product: CASSLAGQDNSPLHF. Full variable domain (missing parts from reference TRBV5-1 and TRBJ1-6): KAGVTQTPRYLIKTRGQQVTLSCSPISGHRSVSWYQQTPGQGLQFLFEYFSETQRNKGNFPGRFSGRQFSNSRSEMNVSTLELGDSALYLCASSLAGQDNSPLHFGNGTRLTVT.

V gene TRBV29-1 combines with J gene TRBJ2-1; 11 positions match TRBD2. Germline V gives CDR1 SQVTM, CDR2 ANQGSEA. V dropped 1 base and J dropped 3; count of bases not matched to a gene: 2. The CDR3 covers 15 residues. CDR3 coding DNA: TGCAGCGTTGAAGGCCTAGCGGGGGGCTACAATGAGCAGTTCTTC. This sequence encodes CSVEGLAGGYNEQFF.

This chain links TRBV28 with TRBJ2-2, with D perhaps TRBD1 (5 bases). Germline V gene lookup returns CDR1 MDHEN and CDR2 SYDVKM. Trimming took 5 bases from V and 6 from J, leaving 19 bases between them. This CDR3 region has 16 residues. This CDR3 is CASSPHGQGYPGELFF. In DNA form, the CDR3 reads TGTGCCAGCAGTCCCCACGGCCAGGGCTATCCCGGGGAGCTGTTTTTT.

The chain couples TRBV7-9 to TRBJ1-5, with D hard to call. V lost 2 bases to trimming and J lost 6 bases, with 8 bases between them. CDR1 is SEHNR and CDR2 is FQNEAQ in the germline V gene (reference sequence). The CDR3 has 13 amino acids. CDR3: CASSLSFAQPQHF. DNA for the CDR3: TGTGCCAGCAGCTTAAGTTTTGCTCAGCCCCAGCATTTT.

The chain couples TRBV10-1 to TRBJ2-3; the match to TRBD2 covers 14 bases. This CDR3 region has 16 residues. V trimming: 8 bases; J trimming: 5 bases; junction bases outside the gene matches: 9. CDR1 WNHNN and CDR2 SYGVQD come from the germline V gene (reference sequence). The CDR3 DNA sequence: TGCGCCAGCGCCCGGACTAGCGGGGGGCGTATAGATACGCAGTATTTT. Protein sequence: CASARTSGGRIDTQYF.

V usage is TRBV19 and J usage is TRBJ1-1; no definite D call. The V gene's germline CDR1 is LNHDA and CDR2 SQIVND (reference sequence). There are 15 residues in the CDR3. Trimming left V 3 bases short and J 0 bases short, with 11 bases between. The chain's CDR3 is CASSIFVTLNTEAFF. The CDR3 DNA reads TGTGCCAGTAGTATTTTTGTCACTTTGAACACTGAAGCTTTCTTT.

This sequence joins TRBV10-2 and TRBJ1-6; the D is unclear. The CDR3 sequence is 14 residues long. V lost 5 bases and J 0 bases, leaving 5 bases between the germline ends. Per the germline V gene, CDR1 is WSHSY and CDR2 is SAAADI. The DNA for the CDR3 is TGCGCCAGCAGTCAAAGCTCCTATAATTCACCCCTCCACTTT. Translated: CASSQSSYNSPLHF.

This clone was detected only once. V usage is TRBV18 and J usage is TRBJ2-3; D perhaps matches TRBD2 (5 bases). This CDR3 spans 13 amino acids. Trimming removed 6 bases from V and 4 bases from J, with 11 bases in between. Germline lookup yields CDR1 KGHSH and CDR2 LQKENI. The CDR3 DNA is TGTGCCAGCTCCGACTCGCGGGCAGATACGCAGTATTTT. This translates into CASSDSRADTQYF.

This chain connects TRBV19 to TRBJ2-5; D may be TRBD1 or TRBD2 (6 bases each). Germline loops: CDR1 LNHDA, CDR2 SQIVND (reference sequence). The V end was cut by 1 base, the J end by 2 bases, with 11 bases between. The CDR3 is 15 residues long. Here the CDR3 DNA reads TGTGCCAGTAGTATAGTCTCGGGGGCTCAAGAGACCCAGTACTTC. Protein product: CASSIVSGAQETQYF.

V is TRBV28 and J is TRBJ1-2; TRBD1 agrees at 7 bases. Trimming removed 3 bases from V and 8 bases from J; junction bases left unmatched: 9. This CDR3 comprises 14 residues. Germline V gene sequence: CDR1 MDHEN, CDR2 SYDVKM. CDR3 DNA sequence: TGTGCCAGCAGTTTTTGGACAGGTCCGGGGGGCTACACCTTC. This gives the protein CASSFWTGPGGYTF.

V gene TRBV30 combines with J gene TRBJ1-6; no reliable D call. CDR3 length: 15 residues. V lost 8 bases, J lost 8 bases, and 22 bases lay in between. Looked up from germline, CDR1 is GTSNPN and CDR2 is SVGIG (reference sequence). The CDR3 DNA sequence: TGTGCCGAAGGTCTTTTGGGGATTGGTGATTCACCCCTCCACTTT. Translated: CAEGLLGIGDSPLHF.

CDR3 nucleotides: TGTGCCAGCACCCGGGGGGTAGACGGCCGAGGGGAGCAGTACTTC. Translated: CASTRGVDGRGEQYF. The chain links TRBV6-5 to TRBJ2-7; 7 bases align to TRBD2. The V gene end was trimmed by 7 bases and the J gene end by 7 bases; junction bases not matched to a gene: 16. Germline CDR1 reads MNHEY; CDR2 reads SVGAGI. The CDR3 totals 15 residues.

This chain uses TRBV2 with TRBJ1-2, with 7 positions matching TRBD1. This CDR3 has 13 residues. Per the germline V gene, CDR1 is SNHLY and CDR2 is FYNNEI. V lost 2 bases, J lost 8 bases, and 5 bases stayed unmatched. The CDR3 region is CASSEREGGGYTF. In DNA, the CDR3 is TGTGCCAGCAGTGAAAGAGAAGGGGGCGGCTACACCTTC.

This clone was seen more than once but under ten times. The chain combines TRBV6-5 with TRBJ1-1; D is uncertain. Germline CDR1 and CDR2: MNHEY and SVGAGI. V lost 6 bases, J lost 0 bases, and 8 bases lay in between. There are 13 residues in the CDR3. CDR3 in DNA: TGTGCCAGCAGAGGATTCGTGAACACTGAAGCTTTCTTT. This codes for CASRGFVNTEAFF.

The chain has TRBV4-3 and TRBJ2-1; tentatively, D is TRBD1 or TRBD2 (5 bases each). Trimming cost V 0 bases and J 10 bases, with 13 bases left between them. There are 14 residues in the CDR3. Per germline, CDR1 LGHNA and CDR2 YSLEER. As DNA, the CDR3 is TGCGCCAGCAGCCAAGAGGGTGGGTGGGGGGAGCAGTTCTTC. It codes for CASSQEGGWGEQFF.

The V and J genes are TRBV28 and TRBJ2-5; no reliable D call. Germline CDR1 MDHEN, CDR2 SYDVKM. CDR3 length: 13 residues. V was shortened by 3 bases and J by 5 bases, with 10 bases between the two germline ends. The CDR3 region is CASSLPQLETQYF. The CDR3 region has the DNA TGTGCCAGCAGTTTGCCACAGCTTGAGACCCAGTACTTC.

The chain links TRBV4-3 to TRBJ1-1; maybe TRBD1 (5 bases). The CDR3 consists of 13 residues. V was trimmed by 4 bases and J by 9 bases, leaving 15 bases between them. Per the germline V gene, CDR1 is LGHNA and CDR2 is YSLEER. DNA for the CDR3: TGCGCCAGCAGCCCCCGTGGGGCCAGTCAAGCTTTCTTT. The encoded protein is CASSPRGASQAFF.

The V and J genes are TRBV7-7 and TRBJ2-5, with 7 bases that match TRBD2. V was clipped by 5 bases and J by 1 base; unmatched bases: 10. Per the germline V gene, CDR1 is SSHAT and CDR2 is FNYEAQ (reference sequence). This CDR3 is built from 16 residues. The CDR3, as DNA: TGTGCCAGCAGCCCCCCGGGTGGGGAGGGCCAAGAGACCCAGTACTTC. This codes for CASSPPGGEGQETQYF.

The J gene is TRBJ2-5, the V gene TRBV7-9, with 8 bases lining up with TRBD1. The CDR3 has 14 amino acids. The germline CDR1 and CDR2 sequences are SEHNR and FQNEAQ (reference sequence). The V and J ends lost 2 bases and 4 bases, in that order; junction bases with no gene match: 3. The CDR3 DNA reads TGTGCCAGCAGCTTATGGGACAGGCTAGAGACCCAGTACTTC. Its protein is CASSLWDRLETQYF. The full variable domain, in which reference TRBV7-9 and TRBJ2-5 provide the parts outside the CDR3, is DTGVSQNPRHKITKRGQNVTFRCDPISEHNRLYWYRQTLGQGPEFLTYFQNEAQLEKSRLLSDRFSAERPKGSFSTLEIQRTEQGDSAMYLCASSLWDRLETQYFGPGTRLLVL.

The chain carries TRBV5-4 and TRBJ2-5; D perhaps matches TRBD2 (6 bases). The V end was cut by 7 bases, the J end by 5 bases, with 24 bases between. Germline CDR1 is SGHNT and CDR2 is YYREEE (reference sequence). The CDR3 is 16 residues long. The CDR3 is CASGPELGRIGETQYF. Here the CDR3 DNA reads TGTGCCAGCGGACCGGAACTGGGGAGGATCGGGGAGACCCAGTACTTC.

The J gene is TRBJ1-5, the V gene TRBV6-5; D is uncertain. Germline-derived CDR1 and CDR2 are MNHEY and SVGAGI. The CDR3 spans 15 residues. Between the trimmed V and J ends, which lost 7 bases and 0 bases, there was a span of 13 bases. CDR3 amino acids: CASTPGYNSNQPQHF. The CDR3 DNA sequence: TGTGCCAGCACCCCCGGCTATAATAGCAATCAGCCCCAGCATTTT.

The table lists this clone with a count of one. V is TRBV30 and J is TRBJ1-2; D is undetermined. The ends were cut back, 0 bases at V and 8 bases at J, with 19 bases in the middle. Germline lookup yields CDR1 GTSNPN and CDR2 SVGIG (reference sequence). The CDR3 has 15 amino acids. The CDR3 region is CAWSVRGVTVGGYTF. The CDR3 DNA reads TGTGCCTGGAGTGTACGGGGAGTAACAGTGGGAGGCTACACCTTC.

This chain joins TRBV27 and TRBJ2-7; 8 bases are a match to TRBD2. J gave up 6 bases and V 2 bases, and 6 bases lay outside the gene matches. The CDR3 length is 14 residues. CDR1 and CDR2 (germline): MNHEY, SMNVEV (reference sequence). The CDR3 DNA reads TGTGCCAGCAGTTTACTCGGGGGGGGCTCCGAGCAGTACTTC. It translates to CASSLLGGGSEQYF.

V usage is TRBV5-6 and J usage is TRBJ2-3; D gene unclear. The V gene lost 6 bases and the J gene lost 6 bases, with 17 bases spanning the gap. The germline CDR1 and CDR2 sequences are SGHDT and YYEEEE. This CDR3 has 14 amino acids. The CDR3 region is CASTRTPVRDTQYF. Here the CDR3 DNA reads TGTGCCAGCACTCGGACCCCCGTGAGGGATACGCAGTATTTT.

Regarding this clone: Other DNA sequences in the same sample also yield this CDR3. This chain links TRBV7-9 with TRBJ1-4; TRBD1 matches at 7 bases. Germline CDR1 SEHNR, CDR2 FQNEAQ (reference sequence). V dropped 7 bases and J dropped 4; count of bases not matched to a gene: 9. The CDR3 has 15 amino acids. The CDR3 region has the DNA TGTGCCAGCATCTCAACAGGGGACTATAATGAAAAACTGTTTTTT. Its translation: CASISTGDYNEKLFF. Full variable domain (rest looked up from reference TRBV7-9 and TRBJ1-4): DTGVSQNPRHKITKRGQNVTFRCDPISEHNRLYWYRQTLGQGPEFLTYFQNEAQLEKSRLLSDRFSAERPKGSFSTLEIQRTEQGDSAMYLCASISTGDYNEKLFFGSGTQLSVL.

The chain employs TRBV4-1 and TRBJ2-2; 10 bases agree with TRBD1. CDR3 size: 16 residues. Germline loops: CDR1 MGHRA, CDR2 YSYEKL. The junction had 4 bases not matched to a gene; V was cut back by 4 bases and J by 2 bases. The CDR3 sequence is CASSPRQGANTGELFF. The DNA of the CDR3 is TGCGCCAGCAGCCCGCGACAGGGGGCAAACACCGGGGAGCTGTTTTTT.